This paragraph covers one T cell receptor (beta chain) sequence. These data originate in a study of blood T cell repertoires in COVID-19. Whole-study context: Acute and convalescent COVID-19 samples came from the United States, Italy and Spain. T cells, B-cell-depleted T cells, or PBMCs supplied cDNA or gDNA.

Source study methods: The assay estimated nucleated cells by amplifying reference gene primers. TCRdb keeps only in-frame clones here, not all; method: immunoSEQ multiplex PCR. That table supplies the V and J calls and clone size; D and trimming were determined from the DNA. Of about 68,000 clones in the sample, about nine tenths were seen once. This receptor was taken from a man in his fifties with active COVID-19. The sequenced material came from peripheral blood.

This CDR3 is CASSERGRGTEAFF. The DNA of the CDR3 is TGTGCCAGCAGTGAACGAGGGAGAGGGACTGAAGCTTTCTTT. The rearrangement uses TRBV6-1 and TRBJ1-1; D is unclear. The CDR3 is made up of 14 amino acids. CDR1 is MNHNS, CDR2 SASEGT, per germline. The V end lost 2 bases, the J end lost 5 bases, and 12 bases lay between the germline ends.